The 29 T cell receptor beta chains in this list originate from one sample, sequenced in a study of OX40 agonist ivuxolimab in advanced cancers. TCRdb's copy holds only in-frame clones and misses some; the assay was immunoSEQ multiplex PCR. The sample carries around 83,000 clones, 88% recorded once. Source: CD4+ or CD8+ T cells sorted from blood, taken in a trial of the OX40 agonist ivuxolimab. These receptors came from an adult with an advanced solid tumor such as melanoma, head and neck, liver or kidney cancer.

The rearrangement uses TRBV2 and TRBJ2-3; no firm D call. The length of the CDR3 is 13 residues. Trimming pared 7 bases from V and 7 bases from J, leaving 15 bases between. CDR1 is SNHLY and CDR2 is FYNNEI in the germline V gene. The CDR3 reads CASTQDGQNTQYF. The CDR3 nucleotides read TGTGCCAGCACCCAAGATGGGCAGAATACGCAGTATTTT.

V and J are TRBV28 and TRBJ2-5, with a tentative D call TRBD1 (7 bases). The germline gives CDR1 MDHEN, CDR2 SYDVKM. This CDR3 contains 16 residues. V dropped 1 base and J dropped 7 bases, with 19 bases sitting between them. The DNA for the CDR3 is TGTGCCAGCAGTTTATTAGGATCAGGGGGGCCGGTGACCCAGTACTTC. This translates into CASSLLGSGGPVTQYF.

The chain has TRBV28 and TRBJ1-5, with a tentative D call TRBD1 (6 bases). This CDR3 contains 16 residues. The V gene lost 10 bases and the J gene lost 7 bases, with 26 bases spanning the gap. The germline CDR1 and CDR2 sequences are MDHEN and SYDVKM. The CDR3 DNA reads as TGTGCCACCTCGTTGGACAGAACTCCCCCGGGACAGCCCCAGCATTTT. This encodes CATSLDRTPPGQPQHF. The variable domain in full, with the rest retrieved from reference TRBV28 and TRBJ1-5, is DVKVTQSSRYLVKRTGEKVFLECVQDMDHENMFWYRQDPGLGLRLIYFSYDVKMKEKGDIPEGYSVSREKKERFSLILESASTNQTSMYLCATSLDRTPPGQPQHFGDGTRLSIL.

The count of this clone is one. The genes are TRBV6-1 and TRBJ2-1; no clear D. With 5 bases removed from V and 0 bases from J, the gap between germline ends came to 11 bases. The CDR3 totals 15 residues. From germline, CDR1 is MNHNS and CDR2 SASEGT. Written as DNA, the CDR3 is TGTGCCAGCAGTCCAAATTTCGGCTCCTACAATGAGCAGTTCTTC. Encoded protein: CASSPNFGSYNEQFF.

The chain recombines TRBV7-3 with TRBJ1-1; possibly TRBD1 for D (5 bases). The V end lost 2 bases, the J end lost 6 bases, and 13 bases lay between the germline ends. The CDR3 sequence is 14 residues long. Germline CDR1 is SGHTA and CDR2 is FQGTGA. The CDR3 DNA follows: TGTGCCAGCAGCTTAGGGGGTTTGGTTCCTGAAGCTTTCTTT. Its protein product is CASSLGGLVPEAFF.

The chain couples TRBV27 to TRBJ2-3; the match to TRBD2 covers 7 bases. The CDR3 covers 15 residues. From germline, CDR1 is MNHEY and CDR2 SMNVEV (reference sequence). The V segment lost 0 bases and the J segment 7 bases; nucleotides outside the gene matches: 7. The chain's CDR3 is CASSLSGIAGHTQYF. The CDR3, as DNA: TGTGCCAGCAGTTTATCGGGAATAGCGGGTCATACGCAGTATTTT.

This clone was seen a few times. V is TRBV2 and J is TRBJ1-2; 8 bases match TRBD1. The germline gives CDR1 SNHLY, CDR2 FYNNEI. The ends lost 7 bases at V and 1 base at J; junction bases unmatched: 11. The CDR3 has 16 residues. CDR3 amino acids: CASKSARQGSNYGYTF. The CDR3, as DNA: TGTGCCAGCAAGTCGGCGAGACAGGGGAGTAACTATGGCTACACCTTC. Full variable domain (missing parts from reference TRBV2 and TRBJ1-2): EPEVTQTPSHQVTQMGQEVILRCVPISNHLYFYWYRQILGQKVEFLVSFYNNEISEKSEIFDDQFSVERPDGSNFTLKIRSTKLEDSAMYFCASKSARQGSNYGYTFGSGTRLTVV.

The chain is built from TRBV18 and TRBJ2-5, with D possibly matching TRBD2 (5 bases). Germline assignment: CDR1 KGHSH and CDR2 LQKENI. V lost 0 bases to trimming and J lost 3 bases, with 5 bases between them. This CDR3 is 13 amino acids long. Here the CDR3 DNA reads TGTGCCAGCTCACCACCGGGAGAAGAGACCCAGTACTTC. This encodes CASSPPGEETQYF. The full variable domain, in which reference TRBV18 and TRBJ2-5 provide the parts outside the CDR3, is NAGVMQNPRHLVRRRGQEARLRCSPMKGHSHVYWYRQLPEEGLKFMVYLQKENIIDESGMPKERFSAEFPKEGPSILRIQQVVRGDSAAYFCASSPPGEETQYFGPGTRLLVL.

The V gene is TRBV9, the J gene TRBJ2-1, with 9 nucleotides matching TRBD2. V lost 2 bases, J lost 11 bases, and 26 bases stayed unmatched. This CDR3 is 20 amino acids long. Germline V gene sequence: CDR1 SGDLS, CDR2 YYNGEE. The CDR3 loop is CASSVIMREGHLVPDSKQFF. The CDR3 DNA reads TGTGCCAGCAGCGTGATTATGCGGGAGGGCCATTTAGTCCCTGATTCAAAGCAGTTCTTC.

The chain is built from TRBV4-1 and TRBJ2-6, with a possible D match to TRBD1 (6 bases). CDR3 length: 16 residues. Between the trimmed V and J ends, which lost 2 bases and 4 bases, there was a span of 12 bases. The germline CDR1 and CDR2 sequences are MGHRA and YSYEKL. CDR3 coding DNA: TGCGCCAGCAGCCAATCCAGGGGTACGGGGGCCAACGTCCTGACTTTC. Protein sequence: CASSQSRGTGANVLTF.

The gene calls are TRBV27 and TRBJ1-1, with D maybe TRBD1 (5 bases). CDR1 is MNHEY, CDR2 SMNVEV, per germline (reference sequence). The CDR3 is 14 residues long. V was clipped by 6 bases and J by 5 bases, with 16 bases between them. The CDR3, as DNA: TGTGCCAGCAGACCCGACAGAGAGGGGACTGAAGCTTTCTTT. Its translation: CASRPDREGTEAFF.

CDR3 bases: TGTGCTAGTGGTTCCCCCTCCGGACAGGCTTTAATTGAGACCCAGTACTTC. Translation gives CASGSPSGQALIETQYF. V and J are TRBV12-5 and TRBJ2-5; 7 nucleotides agree with TRBD1. This CDR3 spans 17 amino acids. V gave up 4 bases and J gave up 5 bases; unmatched junction bases: 16. CDR1 LGHNT and CDR2 FRNRAP come from the germline V gene.

J is TRBJ2-1 and V is TRBV9; 8 nucleotides agree with TRBD1. The germline gives CDR1 SGDLS, CDR2 YYNGEE. Trimming removed 4 bases from V and 5 bases from J; junction bases left unmatched: 8. The CDR3 is 15 amino acids. In DNA, the CDR3 is TGTGCCAGCAGCCCCGGGGGACAGGAAAACAATGAGCAGTTCTTC. The encoded protein is CASSPGGQENNEQFF.

V gene TRBV15 combines with J gene TRBJ2-3, with TRBD2 matching over 8 bases. Germline CDR1 is LNHNV and CDR2 is YYDKDF (reference sequence). This CDR3 spans 16 amino acids. V shed 1 base, J shed 2 bases, and the junction held 5 bases outside the gene matches. The CDR3 protein is CATSRAVAGNTDTQYF. For the CDR3, the DNA is TGTGCCACCAGCAGAGCGGTAGCGGGAAACACAGATACGCAGTATTTT.

The rearrangement joins TRBV6-1 to TRBJ2-5; no clear D. This CDR3 comprises 13 residues. Germline assignment: CDR1 MNHNS and CDR2 SASEGT. Trimming removed 2 bases from V and 2 bases from J, with 6 bases in between. In DNA form, the CDR3 reads TGTGCCAGCAGTGAAAACGAGCAAGAGACCCAGTACTTC. Residues: CASSENEQETQYF.

This clone was detected only a few times. At one end, the junction sequence differs from germline, possibly due to a read error. The CDR3 DNA reads as TGCAGTGCCAGAGGGGCCTTGCTCGCTTTCTTT. It yields the protein CSARGALLAFF. The V gene is TRBV20-1, the J gene TRBJ1-1; weak D call: TRBD1 (5 bases). CDR1 and CDR2 (germline): DFQATT, SNEGSKA (reference sequence). This CDR3 contains 11 residues.

This chain links TRBV7-2 with TRBJ1-2, with 11 bases aligning to TRBD1. Germline-derived CDR1 and CDR2 are SGHTA and FQGNSA. V lost 5 bases to trimming and J lost 9 bases; unmatched junction nucleotides: 5. The CDR3 extends over 13 amino acids. The CDR3 spells CASSGTGGTSYTF. In DNA form, the CDR3 reads TGTGCCAGCAGCGGGACAGGGGGTACTAGCTACACCTTC.

A note on this clone: A junction end diverges from the germline sequence, so it may reflect a read error. The chain has TRBV7-7 and TRBJ2-3, with D maybe TRBD2 (6 bases). This CDR3 has 14 residues. Germline CDR1 is SSHAT and CDR2 is FNYEAQ (reference sequence). CDR3 sequence (DNA): TGTGCTAGCAGCCTCGGGACTGCCGGGGATACGCAGTATTTT. This encodes CASSLGTAGDTQYF.

This sequence joins TRBV11-3 and TRBJ2-5; the match to TRBD2 covers 10 bases. The germline V gene encodes CDR1 SGHNT and CDR2 YENEEA. The junction had 14 bases not matched to a gene; V was cut back by 5 bases and J by 5 bases. The CDR3 covers 17 residues. CDR3 nucleotides: TGTGCCAGCAGCCCCGGTAGTGTAGCGGGAGGAGAGGAGACCCAGTACTTC. This sequence encodes CASSPGSVAGGEETQYF.

This chain links TRBV15 with TRBJ2-5, with D perhaps being TRBD1 or TRBD2 (5 bases each). Germline CDR1 is LNHNV and CDR2 is YYDKDF (reference sequence). The CDR3 is 14 residues long. The ends were cut back, 4 bases at V and 1 base at J, with 10 bases in the middle. This CDR3 is CATSTLGTQETQYF. CDR3 DNA sequence: TGTGCCACCAGCACCCTTGGGACCCAAGAGACCCAGTACTTC.

This chain uses TRBV19 with TRBJ2-3; 7 positions agree with TRBD2. CDR1 is LNHDA and CDR2 is SQIVND in the germline V gene (reference sequence). The CDR3 totals 16 residues. J lost 3 bases, V lost 4 bases, and 10 bases had no gene match. The CDR3 DNA reads as TGTGCCAGTAGTAAACGCCCCGGGGGAGGGACAGATACGCAGTATTTT. This sequence encodes CASSKRPGGGTDTQYF. Supplemented by reference TRBV19 and TRBJ2-3, the full variable domain reads DGGITQSPKYLFRKEGQNVTLSCEQNLNHDAMYWYRQDPGQGLRLIYYSQIVNDFQKGDIAEGYSVSREKKESFPLTVTSAQKNPTAFYLCASSKRPGGGTDTQYFGPGTRLTVL.

The gene calls are TRBV5-1 and TRBJ1-1; D not resolved. The CDR3 loop spans 13 amino acids. Deletions cut 6 bases from V and 2 bases from J, with 11 bases between. Germline V lookup: CDR1 SGHRS, CDR2 YFSETQ. The DNA for the CDR3 is TGCGCCAGCAAGAGTTGGGGAAACACTGAAGCTTTCTTT. Translated: CASKSWGNTEAFF.

The CDR3 is CASSVGTESTDTQYF. CDR3 in DNA: TGTGCCAGCAGCGTCGGGACTGAGAGCACAGATACGCAGTATTTT. This sequence joins TRBV9 and TRBJ2-3; a possible D gene is TRBD2 (6 bases). CDR3 length: 15 amino acids. With 2 bases removed from V and 0 bases from J, the gap between germline ends came to 10 bases. CDR1 SGDLS and CDR2 YYNGEE come from the germline V gene.

The chain employs TRBV5-4 and TRBJ2-3; D gene unclear. Germline assignment: CDR1 SGHNT and CDR2 YYREEE (reference sequence). The CDR3 has 14 amino acids. The ends were cut back, 0 bases at V and 0 bases at J, with 5 bases in the middle. The CDR3 region has the DNA TGTGCCAGCAGCTTGGGGGTCAGCACAGATACGCAGTATTTT. Amino acid sequence: CASSLGVSTDTQYF.

The chain joins TRBV5-6 to TRBJ1-6; D gene unclear. This CDR3 is built from 13 residues. Germline CDR1 and CDR2: SGHDT and YYEEEE. Trimming left V 0 bases short and J 9 bases short, with 7 bases between. This chain's CDR3 is CASSLEAASPLHF. The CDR3 DNA reads as TGTGCCAGCAGCTTGGAGGCAGCTTCACCCCTCCACTTT.

This clone came up a few times. The chain couples TRBV5-5 to TRBJ2-7; D is unclear. Looked up from germline, CDR1 is SGHKS and CDR2 is YYEKEE (reference sequence). With 1 base removed from V and 3 bases from J, the gap between germline ends came to 14 bases. The CDR3 extends over 15 amino acids. The CDR3 DNA reads as TGTGCCAGCAGCTTGAGGGCAGGTGTCGGCTACGAGCAGTACTTC. Protein: CASSLRAGVGYEQYF.

The chain recombines TRBV5-4 with TRBJ2-5; 14 bases fit TRBD2. Germline values: CDR1 SGHNT, CDR2 YYREEE (reference sequence). Trimming took 2 bases from V and 4 from J; bases not matched to a gene: 4. The CDR3 sequence is 16 residues long. The DNA of the CDR3 is TGTGCCAGCAGCTTCCCTGGACTAGCGGGAGGAGAGACCCAGTACTTC. Amino acids: CASSFPGLAGGETQYF.

The chain carries TRBV6-1 and TRBJ2-4, with D hard to call. The V gene lost 1 base and the J gene lost 7 bases, with 14 bases spanning the gap. The CDR3 contains 15 residues. CDR1 is MNHNS, CDR2 SASEGT, per germline. DNA for the CDR3: TGTGCCAGCAGTGAAGGACCCCCGGGTCCCAACATTCAGTACTTC. It encodes CASSEGPPGPNIQYF.

This chain joins TRBV15 and TRBJ2-7, with 7 bases lining up with TRBD2. The CDR3 has 17 amino acids. Germline V gene lookup returns CDR1 LNHNV and CDR2 YYDKDF (reference sequence). J was trimmed by 6 bases and V by 1 base; bases with no gene match: 15. The DNA of the CDR3 is TGTGCCACCAGCAGAGGGGGACTCGACGGGAGGTATCTCGAGCAGTACTTC. Translating it yields CATSRGGLDGRYLEQYF.